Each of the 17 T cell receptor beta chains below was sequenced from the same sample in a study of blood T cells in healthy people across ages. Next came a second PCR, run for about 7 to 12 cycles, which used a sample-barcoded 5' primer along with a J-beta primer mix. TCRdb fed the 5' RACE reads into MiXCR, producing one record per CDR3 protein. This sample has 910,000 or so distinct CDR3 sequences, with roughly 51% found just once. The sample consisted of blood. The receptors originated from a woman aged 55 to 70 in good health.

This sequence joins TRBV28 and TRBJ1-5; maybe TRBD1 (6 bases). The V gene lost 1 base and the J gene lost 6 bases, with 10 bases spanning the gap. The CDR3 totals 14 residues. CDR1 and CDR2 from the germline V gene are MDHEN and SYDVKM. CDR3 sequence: CASSLSRGFQPQHF. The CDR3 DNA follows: TGTGCCAGCAGTTTATCCAGGGGCTTTCAGCCCCAGCATTTT. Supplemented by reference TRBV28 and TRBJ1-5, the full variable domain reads DVKVTQSSRYLVKRTGEKVFLECVQDMDHENMFWYRQDPGLGLRLIYFSYDVKMKEKGDIPEGYSVSREKKERFSLILESASTNQTSMYLCASSLSRGFQPQHFGDGTRLSIL.

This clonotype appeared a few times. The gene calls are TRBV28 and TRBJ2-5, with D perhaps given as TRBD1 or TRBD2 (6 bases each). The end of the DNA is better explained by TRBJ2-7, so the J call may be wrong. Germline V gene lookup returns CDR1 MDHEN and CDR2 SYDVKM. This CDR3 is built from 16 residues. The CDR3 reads CASSSGGSETGYEQYF. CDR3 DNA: TGTGCCAGCAGTTCCGGGGGCTCCGAGACGGGCTACGAGCAGTACTTC.

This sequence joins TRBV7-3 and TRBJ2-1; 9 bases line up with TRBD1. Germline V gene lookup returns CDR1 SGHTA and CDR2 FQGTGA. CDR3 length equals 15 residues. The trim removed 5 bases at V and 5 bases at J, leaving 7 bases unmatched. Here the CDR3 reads CASSPRDRVDNEQFF. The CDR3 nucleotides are TGTGCCAGCAGCCCCCGGGACAGGGTAGACAATGAGCAGTTCTTC.

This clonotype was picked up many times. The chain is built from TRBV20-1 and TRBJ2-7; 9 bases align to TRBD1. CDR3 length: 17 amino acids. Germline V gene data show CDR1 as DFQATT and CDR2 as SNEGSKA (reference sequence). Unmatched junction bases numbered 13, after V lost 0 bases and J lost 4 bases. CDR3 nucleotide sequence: TGCAGTGCTAGAGACCCGATTGGACAGGGGACTGGGTACGAGCAGTACTTC. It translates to CSARDPIGQGTGYEQYF.

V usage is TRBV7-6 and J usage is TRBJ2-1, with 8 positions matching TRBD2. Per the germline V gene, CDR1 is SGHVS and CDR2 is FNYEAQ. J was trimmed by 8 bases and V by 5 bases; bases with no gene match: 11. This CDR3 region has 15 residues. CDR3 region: CASSKQPGGIDEQFF. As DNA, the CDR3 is TGTGCCAGCAGCAAGCAACCGGGGGGGATCGATGAGCAGTTCTTC.

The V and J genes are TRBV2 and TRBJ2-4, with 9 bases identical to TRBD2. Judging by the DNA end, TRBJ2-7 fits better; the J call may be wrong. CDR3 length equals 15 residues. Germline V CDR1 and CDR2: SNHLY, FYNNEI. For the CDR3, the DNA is TGTGCCAGCAGTGATATCTCGCGGGAGGGATACGAGCAGTACTTC. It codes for CASSDISREGYEQYF.

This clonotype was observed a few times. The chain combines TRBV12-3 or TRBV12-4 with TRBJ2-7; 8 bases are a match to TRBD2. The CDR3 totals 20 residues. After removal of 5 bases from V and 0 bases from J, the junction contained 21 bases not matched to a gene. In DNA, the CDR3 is TGTGCCAGCAGTCGTAGTATAGGACTAGCAGCCCCTCGAAGCTCCTACGAGCAGTACTTC. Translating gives CASSRSIGLAAPRSSYEQYF.

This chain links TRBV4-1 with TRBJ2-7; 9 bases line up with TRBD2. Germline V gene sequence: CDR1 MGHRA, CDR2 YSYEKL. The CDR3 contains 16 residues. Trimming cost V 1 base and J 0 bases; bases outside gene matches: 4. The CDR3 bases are TGCGCCAGCAGCCAAGGCGGGAGGGCCAGCTCCTACGAGCAGTACTTC. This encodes CASSQGGRASSYEQYF.

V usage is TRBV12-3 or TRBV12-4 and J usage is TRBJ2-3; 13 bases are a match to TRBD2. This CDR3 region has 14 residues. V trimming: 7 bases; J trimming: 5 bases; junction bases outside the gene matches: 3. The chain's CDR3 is CASTRLAGGDTQYF. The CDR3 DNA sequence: TGTGCCAGCACGAGACTAGCGGGAGGAGATACGCAGTATTTT.

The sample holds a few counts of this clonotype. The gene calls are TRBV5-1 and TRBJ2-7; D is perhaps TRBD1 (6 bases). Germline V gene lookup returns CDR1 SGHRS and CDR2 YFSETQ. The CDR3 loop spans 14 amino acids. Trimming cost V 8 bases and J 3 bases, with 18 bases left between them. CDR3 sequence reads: CASTVTGGIYEQYF. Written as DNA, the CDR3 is TGCGCCAGTACGGTGACAGGAGGAATCTACGAGCAGTACTTC.

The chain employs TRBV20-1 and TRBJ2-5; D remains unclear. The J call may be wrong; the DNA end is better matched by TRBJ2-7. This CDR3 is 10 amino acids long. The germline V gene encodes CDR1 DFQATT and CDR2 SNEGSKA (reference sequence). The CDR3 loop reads CSAQIYEQYF. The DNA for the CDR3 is TGCAGTGCTCAGATATACGAGCAGTACTTC.

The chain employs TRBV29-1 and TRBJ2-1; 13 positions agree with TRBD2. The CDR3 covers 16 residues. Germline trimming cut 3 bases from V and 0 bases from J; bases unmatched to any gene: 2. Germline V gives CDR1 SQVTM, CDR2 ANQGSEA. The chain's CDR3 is CSVDRTSGSSYNEQFF. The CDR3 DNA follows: TGCAGCGTTGACCGGACTAGCGGGAGCTCCTACAATGAGCAGTTCTTC.

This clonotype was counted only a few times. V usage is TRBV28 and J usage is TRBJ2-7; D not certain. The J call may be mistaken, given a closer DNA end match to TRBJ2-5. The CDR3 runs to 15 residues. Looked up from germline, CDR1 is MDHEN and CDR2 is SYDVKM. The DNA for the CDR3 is TGTGCCAGCAGTCCCGCCCTCTTGGGAAAGGAGACCCAGTACTTC. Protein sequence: CASSPALLGKETQYF.

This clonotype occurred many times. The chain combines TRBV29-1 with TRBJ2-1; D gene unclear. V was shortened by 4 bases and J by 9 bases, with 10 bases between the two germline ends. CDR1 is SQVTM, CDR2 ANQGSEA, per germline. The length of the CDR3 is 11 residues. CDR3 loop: CSVVTYREQFF. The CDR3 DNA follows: TGCAGCGTTGTCACGTACCGTGAGCAGTTCTTC.

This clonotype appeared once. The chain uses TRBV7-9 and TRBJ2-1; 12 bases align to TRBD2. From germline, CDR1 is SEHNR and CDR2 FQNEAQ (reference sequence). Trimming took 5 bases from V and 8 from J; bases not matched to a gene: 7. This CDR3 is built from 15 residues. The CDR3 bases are TGTGCCAGCAGCCGGCCTAGCGGGAGGGCCGATGAGCAGTTCTTC. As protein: CASSRPSGRADEQFF.

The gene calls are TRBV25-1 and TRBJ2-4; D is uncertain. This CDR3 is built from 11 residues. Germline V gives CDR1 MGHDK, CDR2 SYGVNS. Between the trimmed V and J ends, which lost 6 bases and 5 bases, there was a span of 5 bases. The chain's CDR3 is CASRTENIQYF. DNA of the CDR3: TGTGCCAGCAGGACGGAAAACATTCAGTACTTC.

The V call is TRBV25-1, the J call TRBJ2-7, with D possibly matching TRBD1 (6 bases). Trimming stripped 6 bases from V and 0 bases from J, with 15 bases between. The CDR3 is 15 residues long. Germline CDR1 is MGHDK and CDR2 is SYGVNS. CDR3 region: CASSRQALHSYEQYF. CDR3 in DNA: TGTGCCAGCAGCAGACAGGCTTTACACTCCTACGAGCAGTACTTC.